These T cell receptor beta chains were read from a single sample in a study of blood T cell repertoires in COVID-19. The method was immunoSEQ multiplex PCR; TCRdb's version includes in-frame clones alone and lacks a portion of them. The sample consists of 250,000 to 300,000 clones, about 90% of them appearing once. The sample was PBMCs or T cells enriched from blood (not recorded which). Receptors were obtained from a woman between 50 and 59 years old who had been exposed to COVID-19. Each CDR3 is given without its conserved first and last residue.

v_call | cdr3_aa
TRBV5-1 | ASSQQGINEKLF
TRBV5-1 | ASSPPVSSGNTIY
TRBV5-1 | ASSLGQGKGNTEAF
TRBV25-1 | ASRGQGAMGTEAF
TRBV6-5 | ASRQTGRGTEAF
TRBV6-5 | ASSYDSNEQF
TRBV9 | ASSGGLPGGYT
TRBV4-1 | ASSHPPGQGQVETQY
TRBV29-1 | SVEDLQMNTEAF
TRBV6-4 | ASSHSGESYNEQF
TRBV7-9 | ASSNRDSTNEQY
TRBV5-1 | ASSPGTFFHRSAQY
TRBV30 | AWEIGGYGYT
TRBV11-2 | ASSLYLEREQY
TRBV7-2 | ASRRGGLDTQY
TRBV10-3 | AISGGAGGAYEQY
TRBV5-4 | ASSLTVYNSPLH